This T cell receptor (beta chain) came from a study of cytomegalovirus exposure and HLA in healthy donors. It was with 60 Vbeta and 13 Jbeta primers that the PCR ran. Assay used: immunoSEQ multiplex PCR; TCRdb lists only in-frame clones, some missing. The sample has more than 50,000 clones. This CDR3 has 17 residues. V trimming: 3 bases; J trimming: 4 bases; junction bases outside the gene matches: 8. Germline assignment: CDR1 MGHRA and CDR2 YSYEKL. The sequence was collected from a man aged 45-60 years in good health and CMV-seropositive. Input material: PBMCs. The rearrangement uses TRBV4-1 and TRBJ2-2, with 10 bases that match TRBD1. Here the CDR3 reads CASSQARTGGPTGELFF. DNA for the CDR3: TGCGCCAGCAGCCAGGCCAGGACAGGGGGACCCACCGGGGAGCTGTTTTTT.